The 27 T cell receptor beta chains in this list originate from one sample, sequenced in a study of T cells in tuberculosis. Profiled with immunoSEQ multiplex PCR; TCRdb holds only in-frame clones, not every one. The table records roughly 35,000 clones, 92% of them present only once. As for time point: new active TB diagnosis, blood taken before or within 7 days of starting treatment. The source material was PBMCs, sampled at tuberculosis diagnosis. The receptor set was obtained from an adult with tuberculosis. Some clones in this sample may be carry-over from other donors' samples.

This clone was seen just once. The J gene is TRBJ1-4, the V gene TRBV7-9; 7 positions agree with TRBD1. Germline trimming cut 4 bases from V and 8 bases from J; bases unmatched to any gene: 10. CDR1 and CDR2 from the germline V gene are SEHNR and FQNEAQ (reference sequence). This CDR3 region has 15 residues. The CDR3 DNA reads TGTGCCAGCAGCTCCCCCGGGACAGAGGGAGAAAAACTGTTTTTT. Translated, it gives CASSSPGTEGEKLFF.

V is TRBV19 and J is TRBJ2-2, with a possible D match to TRBD1 (5 bases). Germline values: CDR1 LNHDA, CDR2 SQIVND (reference sequence). Trimming stripped 3 bases from V and 0 bases from J, with 8 bases between. The CDR3 totals 15 residues. CDR3 loop: CASSIEGANTGELFF. The CDR3 nucleotides are TGTGCCAGTAGTATCGAAGGGGCGAACACCGGGGAGCTGTTTTTT.

The chain is built from TRBV27 and TRBJ1-4; no reliable D call. Germline V gene data show CDR1 as MNHEY and CDR2 as SMNVEV (reference sequence). The V end lost 5 bases, the J end lost 8 bases, and 9 bases lay between the germline ends. The CDR3 consists of 12 residues. CDR3 sequence reads: CASSQRGEKLFF. The CDR3 DNA sequence: TGTGCCAGCAGTCAGCGCGGCGAAAAACTGTTTTTT. Full variable domain (remainder filled in from reference TRBV27 and TRBJ1-4): EAQVTQNPRYLITVTGKKLTVTCSQNMNHEYMSWYRQDPGLGLRQIYYSMNVEVTDKGDVPEGYKVSRKEKRNFPLILESPSPNQTSLYFCASSQRGEKLFFGSGTQLSVL.

The J gene is TRBJ1-6, the V gene TRBV19; 9 bases agree with TRBD1. V shed 9 bases and J 7 bases; nucleotides not matched to a gene: 7. The CDR3 consists of 14 residues. The V gene's germline CDR1 is LNHDA and CDR2 SQIVND (reference sequence). This chain's CDR3 is CASSQGARNSPLHF. CDR3 coding DNA: TGTGCCAGCTCACAGGGGGCGCGGAATTCACCCCTCCACTTT.

The chain has TRBV4-1 and TRBJ2-6; 9 positions agree with TRBD2. This CDR3 has 21 residues. After removal of 1 base from V and 0 bases from J, the junction contained 13 bases not matched to a gene. Germline-derived CDR1 and CDR2 are MGHRA and YSYEKL. DNA of the CDR3: TGCGCCAGCAGCCAAGGCCGGAATTCAGCGGGGGGACGCTCTGGGGCCAACGTCCTGACTTTC. This codes for CASSQGRNSAGGRSGANVLTF.

CDR3 in DNA: TGTGCCAGTAGGTTTAGTCCTTTGAGGAATTCACCCCTCCACTTT. Translated: CASRFSPLRNSPLHF. The J gene is TRBJ1-6, the V gene TRBV19; no reliable D call. The CDR3 length is 15 residues. CDR1 and CDR2 from the germline V gene are LNHDA and SQIVND (reference sequence). Trimming pared 6 bases from V and 7 bases from J, leaving 16 bases between.

The chain is built from TRBV13 and TRBJ1-2; D may be TRBD1 (6 bases). V was shortened by 5 bases and J by 7 bases, with 17 bases between the two germline ends. Germline V gene lookup returns CDR1 PRHDT and CDR2 FYEKMQ (reference sequence). This CDR3 contains 14 residues. CDR3 sequence (DNA): TGTGCCAGCAGCGCACAGGGAGGGGTGGTTGGCTACACCTTC. This encodes CASSAQGGVVGYTF.

The count of this clone is one. The chain employs TRBV4-1 and TRBJ2-7; D may be TRBD2 (5 bases). CDR1 is MGHRA and CDR2 is YSYEKL in the germline V gene. CDR3 length: 14 amino acids. V was trimmed by 3 bases and J by 2 bases, leaving 11 bases between them. As DNA, the CDR3 is TGCGCCAGCAGCCAGAGAACCGGGGCCTACGAGCAGTACTTC. Translated: CASSQRTGAYEQYF.

The chain joins TRBV5-1 to TRBJ2-1; D gene unclear. Germline V gives CDR1 SGHRS, CDR2 YFSETQ. The CDR3 contains 15 residues. V was pared by 5 bases and J by 7 bases, with 19 bases between. The CDR3 bases are TGCGCCAGCAGTTACTTCCCTGGAGCAACTAATGAGCAGTTCTTC. Amino acid sequence: CASSYFPGATNEQFF.

The chain couples TRBV6-5 to TRBJ2-7, with 8 bases identical to TRBD1. The V gene end was trimmed by 6 bases and the J gene end by 6 bases; junction bases not matched to a gene: 10. Germline CDR1 is MNHEY and CDR2 is SVGAGI. This CDR3 comprises 14 residues. The CDR3 region has the DNA TGTGCCAGCAGACCGGACAGGGAGAGGACCGAGCAGTACTTC. Translating gives CASRPDRERTEQYF.

J is TRBJ1-1 and V is TRBV6-1; D is undetermined. The CDR3 is 13 residues long. With 7 bases removed from V and 1 base from J, the gap between germline ends came to 10 bases. Germline CDR1 and CDR2: MNHNS and SASEGT. In DNA, the CDR3 is TGTGCCAGCAAGCCGAGTTCGAACACTGAAGCTTTCTTT. The encoded protein is CASKPSSNTEAFF.

The gene calls are TRBV6-5 and TRBJ1-3, with TRBD1 identical over 8 bases. CDR3 size: 14 residues. Unmatched junction bases numbered 5, after V lost 6 bases and J lost 4 bases. Germline CDR1 reads MNHEY; CDR2 reads SVGAGI. CDR3 in amino acids: CASRGQGAGNTIYF. The CDR3 nucleotides are TGTGCCAGCAGAGGACAGGGTGCGGGAAACACCATATATTTT.

The chain is built from TRBV6-5 and TRBJ2-7; 10 bases map to TRBD2. V trimming: 2 bases; J trimming: 3 bases; junction bases outside the gene matches: 4. Germline V gene sequence: CDR1 MNHEY, CDR2 SVGAGI. The CDR3 has 15 amino acids. CDR3 bases: TGTGCCAGCAGTTACGGGACTAGCGATTTCTACGAGCAGTACTTC. Translating it yields CASSYGTSDFYEQYF.

The rearrangement links TRBV11-2 to TRBJ2-3, with TRBD1 identical over 8 bases. Losses at the gene ends were 1 base for V and 4 bases for J; bases not matched to a gene: 1. Germline V gene sequence: CDR1 SGHAT, CDR2 FQNNGV. This CDR3 comprises 14 residues. The CDR3 DNA follows: TGTGCCAGCAGCTTAGCAGGGGGCCCAGATACGCAGTATTTT. Encoded protein: CASSLAGGPDTQYF.

This clone was counted between two and nine times. This sequence joins TRBV11-2 and TRBJ2-7; 8 bases match TRBD2. Germline V lookup: CDR1 SGHAT, CDR2 FQNNGV. CDR3 length: 13 residues. The ends lost 6 bases at V and 2 bases at J; junction bases unmatched: 3. CDR3 residues: CASRGAGAYEQYF. The DNA for the CDR3 is TGTGCCAGCAGGGGAGCGGGGGCCTACGAGCAGTACTTC.

This chain joins TRBV5-5 and TRBJ1-3; 8 nucleotides align to TRBD1. CDR3 length: 17 residues. Germline-derived CDR1 and CDR2 are SGHKS and YYEKEE (reference sequence). J was trimmed by 4 bases and V by 4 bases; bases with no gene match: 13. The CDR3 spells CASSATQGAYSGNTIYF. The CDR3 coding sequence is TGTGCCAGCAGCGCCACGCAGGGGGCTTATTCGGGAAACACCATATATTTT.

The chain uses TRBV18 and TRBJ2-3; D is uncertain. The ends were cut back, 5 bases at V and 2 bases at J, with 11 bases in the middle. CDR1 is KGHSH, CDR2 LQKENI, per germline. CDR3 length equals 14 residues. The CDR3 here is CASSSSQNTDTQYF. DNA for the CDR3: TGTGCCAGCTCATCAAGTCAGAACACAGATACGCAGTATTTT.

The CDR3 is CASSSVGPLGTGRSSPLHF. Written as DNA, the CDR3 is TGCGCCAGCAGCTCCGTCGGGCCTCTGGGGACAGGGAGGTCCTCACCCCTCCACTTT. The chain carries TRBV5-1 and TRBJ1-6, with TRBD1 matching 9 bases. Losses at the gene ends were 3 bases for V and 10 bases for J; bases not matched to a gene: 20. Germline loops: CDR1 SGHRS, CDR2 YFSETQ. This CDR3 spans 19 amino acids.

The chain couples TRBV7-9 to TRBJ2-1; 10 positions match TRBD2. V lost 4 bases, J lost 5 bases, and 8 bases stayed unmatched. CDR3 length: 16 amino acids. Germline lookup yields CDR1 SEHNR and CDR2 FQNEAQ (reference sequence). The DNA for the CDR3 is TGTGCCAGCAGCTCAGTAGGGACTAGCGCTCACAATGAGCAGTTCTTC. This encodes CASSSVGTSAHNEQFF.

The CDR3 spells CARSLRRGNPNEQFF. The DNA for the CDR3 is TGTGCCAGAAGCTTGAGGCGGGGGAACCCCAATGAGCAGTTCTTC. The gene calls are TRBV5-3 and TRBJ2-1; 7 bases match TRBD2. TRBV5-3 falls under the ORF class, with uncertain function. The junction had 7 bases not matched to a gene; V was cut back by 1 base and J by 6 bases. The CDR3 is 15 amino acids.

The rearrangement uses TRBV5-1 and TRBJ1-3; tentatively, D is TRBD1 (5 bases). V was shortened by 4 bases and J by 3 bases, with 11 bases between the two germline ends. This CDR3 is built from 14 residues. Germline CDR1 SGHRS, CDR2 YFSETQ. For the CDR3, the DNA is TGCGCCAGCAGCCAAGGGGCTGGTGGAAACACCATATATTTT. Its translation is CASSQGAGGNTIYF.

The chain links TRBV13 to TRBJ2-1; TRBD1 agrees at 8 bases. V shed 5 bases and J 2 bases; nucleotides not matched to a gene: 5. The CDR3 has 15 amino acids. From germline, CDR1 is PRHDT and CDR2 FYEKMQ (reference sequence). As DNA, the CDR3 is TGTGCCAGCAGCGCGAGGACAGGGCCCTACAATGAGCAGTTCTTC. It is translated as CASSARTGPYNEQFF.

This sequence joins TRBV10-2 and TRBJ1-1; perhaps TRBD1 as D (5 bases). The CDR3 is made up of 14 amino acids. Germline V gene data show CDR1 as WSHSY and CDR2 as SAAADI. Trimming pared 3 bases from V and 0 bases from J, leaving 8 bases between. CDR3: CASSDRAMNTEAFF. CDR3 DNA: TGCGCCAGCAGTGACAGGGCAATGAACACTGAAGCTTTCTTT.

The count of this clone is one. This chain joins TRBV21-1 and TRBJ1-2; the table's D gene call, TRBD1, was not cross checked with the DNA. TRBV21-1 is a recognized pseudogene. This CDR3 has 15 residues. As DNA, the CDR3 is TGTGCCAGCAGCACCCACTTTACAGGGTCGAATGGCTACACCTTC. Protein sequence: CASSTHFTGSNGYTF.

The CDR3 here is CASSPLLSQEAFF. DNA for the CDR3: TGTGCCAGCTCACCCCTCCTTTCCCAGGAAGCTTTCTTT. The J gene is TRBJ1-1, the V gene TRBV18, with D hard to call. V lost 3 bases to trimming and J lost 8 bases, with 13 bases between them. This CDR3 is built from 13 residues. Germline-derived CDR1 and CDR2 are KGHSH and LQKENI.

J is TRBJ2-7 and V is TRBV5-4; 7 nucleotides agree with TRBD1. From germline, CDR1 is SGHNT and CDR2 YYREEE (reference sequence). CDR3 size: 17 residues. J was trimmed by 3 bases and V by 3 bases; bases with no gene match: 15. The CDR3 loop is CASSSPNTGTANYEQYF. The CDR3 nucleotides read TGTGCCAGCAGCTCACCCAACACGGGGACAGCAAACTACGAGCAGTACTTC. Filled out from reference TRBV5-4 and TRBJ2-7, the complete variable domain reads ETGVTQSPTHLIKTRGQQVTLRCSSQSGHNTVSWYQQALGQGPQFIFQYYREEENGRGNFPPRFSGLQFPNYSSELNVNALELDDSALYLCASSSPNTGTANYEQYFGPGTRLTVT.

CDR3 amino acids: CASRPTGGDTEAFF. The CDR3 DNA is TGTGCCAGCAGACCGACAGGGGGCGACACTGAAGCTTTCTTT. The chain has TRBV27 and TRBJ1-1, with 10 bases fitting TRBD1. With V trimmed by 6 bases and J by 3 bases, 4 bases remained unmatched. CDR1 and CDR2 (germline): MNHEY, SMNVEV (reference sequence). This CDR3 region has 14 residues.